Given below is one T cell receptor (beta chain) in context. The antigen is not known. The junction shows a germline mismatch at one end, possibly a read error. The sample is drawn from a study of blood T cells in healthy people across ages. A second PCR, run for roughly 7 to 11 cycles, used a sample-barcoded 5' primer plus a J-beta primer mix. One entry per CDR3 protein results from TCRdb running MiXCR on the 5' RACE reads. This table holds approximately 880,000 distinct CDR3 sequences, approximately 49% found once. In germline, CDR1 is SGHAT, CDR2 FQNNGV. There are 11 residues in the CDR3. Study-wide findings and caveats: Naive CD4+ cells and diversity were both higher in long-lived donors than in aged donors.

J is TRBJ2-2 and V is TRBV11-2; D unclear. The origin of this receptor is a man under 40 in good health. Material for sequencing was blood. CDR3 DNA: TGTGTCAGCAGCTTCGCCGGGGAGCTGTTTTTT. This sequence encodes CVSSFAGELFF.